This T cell receptor beta chain was identified during a study of CD8 T cells in ankylosing spondylitis. This clonotype was recorded a few times. Its antigen is unknown. Scientists made TCR beta libraries using quantitative 5'-RACE with molecular barcodes. TCRdb re-called the 5' RACE reads through MiXCR, storing one row per CDR3 protein. This sample has about 250,000 distinct CDR3 sequences, with 30% to 40% found just once. Study-wide findings and caveats: One TCR beta motif, made up of seven to nine highly homologous variants, appeared characteristic of ankylosing spondylitis blood.

The sample comprised blood, either unsorted or a sorted T cell fraction (not recorded which). The sequence derives from a male donor with ankylosing spondylitis or in good health (not recorded which).

The CDR3 sequence: CSVRQPPSAEQYF. The CDR3 region has the DNA TGCAGCGTACGACAGCCTCCATCCGCCGAGCAGTACTTC. The rearrangement joins TRBV29-1 to TRBJ2-7; a weak D match, TRBD1 (5 bases). CDR3 length: 13 amino acids. Germline CDR1 reads SQVTM; CDR2 reads ANQGSEA. Trimming removed 6 bases from V and 6 bases from J, with 18 bases in between.